The 13 T cell receptor beta chains listed next were all sequenced from one sample in a study of tumor and adjacent non-tumor tissue in lung cancer. Three rounds of nested PCR, following a modified ARM-PCR protocol, produced the TCRbeta library. TCRdb reprocessed the multiplex PCR reads via MiXCR and lists one record per CDR3 protein. The data show approximately 150,000 distinct CDR3 sequences, around two thirds seen once. No cell sorting was done before RNA was extracted from the tissue. The sample comprised lung tumor tissue. The receptor source for this set is a man aged 55 to 69 with small cell lung cancer.

V usage is TRBV11-1 and J usage is TRBJ2-3; 10 bases agree with TRBD2. This CDR3 spans 17 amino acids. The germline gives CDR1 SGHAT, CDR2 FQDESV (reference sequence). CDR3 DNA sequence: TGTACCGGCAGCTCCCGACGGACTAGCGGATACACAGATACGCAGTATTTT. Amino acids: CTGSSRRTSGYTDTQYF.

This chain links TRBV6-5 with TRBJ1-2; the match to TRBD1 covers 9 bases. V shed 7 bases and J 8 bases; nucleotides not matched to a gene: 17. This CDR3 spans 16 amino acids. Germline CDR1 MNHEY, CDR2 SVGAGI. The CDR3 loop is CASTRRQGDHAGGYTF. The CDR3 DNA reads as TGTGCCAGCACCCGACGACAGGGGGACCATGCGGGGGGCTACACCTTC.

V usage is TRBV4-1 and J usage is TRBJ2-1; no reliable D call. Germline CDR1 and CDR2: MGHRA and YSYEKL. The CDR3 covers 14 residues. Trimming shortened V by 1 base and J by 8 bases, and 12 bases separated the two germline ends. The CDR3 here is CASSQVTPHYEQFF. CDR3 bases: TGCGCCAGCAGCCAAGTAACCCCCCACTATGAGCAGTTCTTC.

In its sample, this clonotype was seen once. Just one base apart from a much larger clone, this may be a read error. This chain joins TRBV6-5 and TRBJ1-1, with 8 bases matching TRBD1. CDR1 MNHEY and CDR2 SVGAGI come from the germline V gene. This CDR3 has 15 residues. The DNA of the CDR3 is TGTGCCAGCAGTTACCTCGGGACAGGAAACACTGAAGTTTTCTTT. Protein: CASSYLGTGNTEVFF.

This rearrangement joins TRBV12-3 or TRBV12-4 to TRBJ2-1; 9 positions agree with TRBD2. This CDR3 spans 17 amino acids. V lost 4 bases and J lost 0; bases outside the gene matches: 7. CDR3 sequence reads: CASSSPHSGSSYNEQFF. The CDR3, as DNA: TGTGCCAGCAGTTCCCCCCATAGCGGGAGCTCCTACAATGAGCAGTTCTTC.

CDR3 region: CANKFQGTQYF. CDR3 sequence (DNA): TGTGCCAACAAATTCCAGGGGACGCAGTATTTT. This chain links TRBV6-1 with TRBJ2-3, with a tentative D call TRBD1 (6 bases). This CDR3 has 11 residues. The germline V gene encodes CDR1 MNHNS and CDR2 SASEGT. Deletions cut 10 bases from V and 9 bases from J, with 14 bases between.

Comments on this clonotype: Its ends do not fully match the called genes, so a read error is possible. The J gene is TRBJ2-1, the V gene TRBV11-2; D is perhaps TRBD1 (5 bases). There are 14 residues in the CDR3. Germline V CDR1 and CDR2: SGHAT, FQNNGV. The CDR3 sequence is CASQKRQGDNEQSF. The CDR3 DNA follows: TGTGCGAGCCAGAAACGGCAGGGCGACAATGAGCAGTCCTTC. The whole variable domain, remainder taken from reference TRBV11-2 and TRBJ2-1, is EAGVAQSPRYKIIEKRQSVAFWCNPISGHATLYWYQQILGQGPKLLIQFQNNGVVDDSQLPKDRFSAERLKGVDSTLKIQPAKLEDSAVYLCASQKRQGDNEQSFGPGTRLTVL.

Of note for this clonotype: Lacking the conserved final phenylalanine or tryptophan, this CDR3 likely reflects a read error. The J gene is TRBJ1-2, the V gene TRBV4-1; a weak D match, TRBD1 (6 bases). Trimming left V 0 bases short and J 4 bases short, with 12 bases between. The length of the CDR3 is 15 residues. The germline V gene encodes CDR1 MGHRA and CDR2 YSYEKL. CDR3 sequence: CASSQDWRQAYGYTL. CDR3 coding DNA: TGCGCCAGCAGCCAAGATTGGAGACAGGCCTATGGCTACACCCTC.

With regard to this clonotype: A much bigger clone sits one base away, suggesting this may be a read error. The V call is TRBV20-1, the J call TRBJ2-1; 7 bases fit TRBD2. The germline gives CDR1 DFQATT, CDR2 SNEGSKA (reference sequence). Trimming at V came to 3 bases and at J to 6 bases, leaving 8 bases not matched to a gene. CDR3 length equals 14 residues. The CDR3: CSARSGIRANEQFF. In DNA, the CDR3 is TGCAGTGCTAGGAGCGGGATAAGGGCCAATGAGCAGTTCTTC.

This sequence joins TRBV20-1 and TRBJ2-7; 7 bases are shared with TRBD2. Unmatched junction bases numbered 17, after V lost 5 bases and J lost 4 bases. Germline V gives CDR1 DFQATT, CDR2 SNEGSKA (reference sequence). The CDR3 has 16 residues. The DNA of the CDR3 is TGCAGTGCTGGATCCCAGGAAGCGGGACGCGAATACGAGCAGTACTTC. This gives the protein CSAGSQEAGREYEQYF.

Points on this clonotype: This may come from a read error, since a much larger clone is one base off. The V call is TRBV20-1, the J call TRBJ2-1; D is unresolved. This CDR3 comprises 13 residues. Germline-derived CDR1 and CDR2 are DFQATT and SNEGSKA (reference sequence). The CDR3 DNA reads as TGCAGTGGAGTACGAGGCGCGCAAAATGAGCAGCTCTTC. Its translation: CSGVRGAQNEQLF.

Points on this clonotype: A read error may produce the germline difference seen at one junction end. The V gene is TRBV11-2, the J gene TRBJ2-1; 10 bases are a match to TRBD2. The germline V gene has CDR1 SGHAT and CDR2 FQNNGV. The CDR3 has 15 amino acids. In nucleotides, the CDR3 is TGTGTCAGCCGCTCTAGCGGGGGCTCCTACAATGAGCAGTTCTTC. It translates to CVSRSSGGSYNEQFF.

V is TRBV20-1 and J is TRBJ2-7; the D gene is possibly TRBD2 (6 bases). Germline V gene data show CDR1 as DFQATT and CDR2 as SNEGSKA (reference sequence). CDR3 size: 12 residues. The CDR3 bases are TGCAGTGATACTACTAGCTCCTACGAACAGTACGTC. Residues: CSDTTSSYEQYV.